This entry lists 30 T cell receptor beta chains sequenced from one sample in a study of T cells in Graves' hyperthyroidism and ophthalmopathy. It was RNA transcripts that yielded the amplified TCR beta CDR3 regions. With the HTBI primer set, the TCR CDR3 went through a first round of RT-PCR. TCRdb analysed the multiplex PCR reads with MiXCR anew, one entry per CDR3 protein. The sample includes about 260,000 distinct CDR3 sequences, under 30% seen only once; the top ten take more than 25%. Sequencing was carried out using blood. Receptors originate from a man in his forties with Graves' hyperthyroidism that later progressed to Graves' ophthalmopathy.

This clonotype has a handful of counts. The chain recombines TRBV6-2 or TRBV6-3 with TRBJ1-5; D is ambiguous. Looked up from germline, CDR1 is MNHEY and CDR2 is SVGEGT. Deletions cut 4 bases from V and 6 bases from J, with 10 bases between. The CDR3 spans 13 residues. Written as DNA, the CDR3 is TGTGCCAGCAGTTCCGGACCTGCTCAGCCCCAGCATTTT. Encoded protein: CASSSGPAQPQHF.

CDR3 sequence reads: CASSYTPTGMYSAYGYTF. The DNA of the CDR3 is TGTGCCAGCAGTTATACACCAACAGGGATGTATTCGGCGTATGGCTACACCTTC. The chain links TRBV6-2 or TRBV6-3 to TRBJ1-2, with D possibly TRBD1 on 6 matching bases. Germline V gene data show CDR1 as MNHEY and CDR2 as SVGEGT. Trimming stripped 3 bases from V and 5 bases from J, with 25 bases between. The CDR3 runs 18 residues.

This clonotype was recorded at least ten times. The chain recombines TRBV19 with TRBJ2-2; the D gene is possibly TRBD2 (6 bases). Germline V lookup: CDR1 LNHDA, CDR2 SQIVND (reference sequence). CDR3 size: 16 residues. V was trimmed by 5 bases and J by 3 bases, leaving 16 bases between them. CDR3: CASSGGTARDTGELFF. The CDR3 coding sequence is TGTGCCAGTAGTGGAGGGACCGCCAGGGACACCGGGGAGCTGTTTTTT.

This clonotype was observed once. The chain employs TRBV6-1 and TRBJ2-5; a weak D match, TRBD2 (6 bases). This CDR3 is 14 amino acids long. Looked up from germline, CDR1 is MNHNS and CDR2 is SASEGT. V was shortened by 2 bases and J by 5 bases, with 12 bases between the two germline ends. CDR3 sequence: CASSEMGGWETQYF. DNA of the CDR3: TGTGCCAGCAGTGAAATGGGGGGATGGGAGACCCAGTACTTC.

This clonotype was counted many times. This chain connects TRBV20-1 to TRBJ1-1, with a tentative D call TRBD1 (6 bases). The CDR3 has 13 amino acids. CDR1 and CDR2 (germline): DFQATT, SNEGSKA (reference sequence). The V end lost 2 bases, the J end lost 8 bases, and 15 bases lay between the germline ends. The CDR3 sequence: CSARWGAWSEAFF. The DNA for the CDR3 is TGCAGTGCTAGATGGGGGGCATGGTCGGAAGCTTTCTTT.

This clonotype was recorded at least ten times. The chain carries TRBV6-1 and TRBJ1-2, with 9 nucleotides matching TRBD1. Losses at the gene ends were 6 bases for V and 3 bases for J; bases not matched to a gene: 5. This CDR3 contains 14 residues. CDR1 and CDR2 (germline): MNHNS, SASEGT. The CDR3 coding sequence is TGTGCCAGCAGGGGTACAGGGGGCGACTATGGCTACACCTTC. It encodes CASRGTGGDYGYTF.

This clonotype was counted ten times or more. CDR3: CASSLAPTYEQYF. The CDR3 nucleotides read TGTGCCAGCAGCTTGGCCCCGACCTACGAGCAGTACTTC. The chain has TRBV5-5 and TRBJ2-7; no clear D gene. The CDR3 is made up of 13 amino acids. Germline lookup yields CDR1 SGHKS and CDR2 YYEKEE (reference sequence). V lost 0 bases to trimming and J lost 2 bases, with 6 bases between them.

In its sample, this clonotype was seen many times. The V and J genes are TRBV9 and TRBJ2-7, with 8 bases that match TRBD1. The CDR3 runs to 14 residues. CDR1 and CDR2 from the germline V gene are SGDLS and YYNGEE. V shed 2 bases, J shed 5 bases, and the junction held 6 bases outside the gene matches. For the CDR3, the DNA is TGTGCCAGCAGCGTGACAGGGGAGTCCCACGAGCAGTACTTC. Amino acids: CASSVTGESHEQYF.

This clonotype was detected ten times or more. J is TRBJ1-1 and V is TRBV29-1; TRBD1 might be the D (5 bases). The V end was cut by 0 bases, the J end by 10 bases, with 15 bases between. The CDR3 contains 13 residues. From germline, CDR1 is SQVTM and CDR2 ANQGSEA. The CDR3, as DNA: TGCAGCGTTGAAGATTCGGGGCGGACTTCAGCTTTCTTT. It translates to CSVEDSGRTSAFF.

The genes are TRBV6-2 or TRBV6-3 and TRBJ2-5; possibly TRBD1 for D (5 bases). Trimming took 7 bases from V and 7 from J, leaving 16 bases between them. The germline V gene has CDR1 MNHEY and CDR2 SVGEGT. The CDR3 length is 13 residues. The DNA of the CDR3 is TGTGCCAGCACCGACAGCCCTTTGGGGACCCAGTACTTC. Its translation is CASTDSPLGTQYF.

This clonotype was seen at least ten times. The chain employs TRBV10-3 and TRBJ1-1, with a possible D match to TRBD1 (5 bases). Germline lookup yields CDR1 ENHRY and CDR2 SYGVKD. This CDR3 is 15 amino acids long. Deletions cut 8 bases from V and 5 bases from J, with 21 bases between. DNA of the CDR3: TGTGCCATCCATGCGGGGGGGGATTGGTTGACTGAAGCTTTCTTT. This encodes CAIHAGGDWLTEAFF.

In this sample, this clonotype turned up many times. CDR3 DNA sequence: TGTGCCAGCAGCTTACAGGGGTATGGCTACACCTTC. As protein: CASSLQGYGYTF. The V gene is TRBV7-2, the J gene TRBJ1-2; D is possibly TRBD1 (6 bases). This CDR3 has 12 residues. V was pared by 2 bases and J by 5 bases, with 6 bases between. The germline gives CDR1 SGHTA, CDR2 FQGNSA.

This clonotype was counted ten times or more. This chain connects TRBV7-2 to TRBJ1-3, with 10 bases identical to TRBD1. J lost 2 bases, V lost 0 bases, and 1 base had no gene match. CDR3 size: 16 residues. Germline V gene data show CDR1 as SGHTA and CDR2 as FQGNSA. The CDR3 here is CASSLAGTGAGNTIYF. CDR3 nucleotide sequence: TGTGCCAGCAGCTTAGCTGGGACAGGGGCTGGAAACACCATATATTTT.

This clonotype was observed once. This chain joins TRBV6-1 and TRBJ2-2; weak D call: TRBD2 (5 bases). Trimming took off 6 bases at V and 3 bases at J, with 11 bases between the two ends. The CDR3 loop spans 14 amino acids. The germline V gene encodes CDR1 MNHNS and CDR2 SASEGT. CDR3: CASSPRGYTGELFF. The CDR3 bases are TGTGCCAGCAGCCCGCGAGGGTACACCGGGGAGCTGTTTTTT.

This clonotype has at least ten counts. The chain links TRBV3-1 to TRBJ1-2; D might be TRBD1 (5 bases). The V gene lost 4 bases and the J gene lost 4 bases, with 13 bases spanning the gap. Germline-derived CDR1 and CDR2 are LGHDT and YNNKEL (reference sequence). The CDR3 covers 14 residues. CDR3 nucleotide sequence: TGTGCCAGCAGCCCGCCCGGAGGGACCTATGGCTACACCTTC. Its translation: CASSPPGGTYGYTF.

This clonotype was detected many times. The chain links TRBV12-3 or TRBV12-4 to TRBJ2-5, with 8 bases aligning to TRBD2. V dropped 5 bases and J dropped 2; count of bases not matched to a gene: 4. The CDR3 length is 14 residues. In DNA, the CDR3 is TGTGCCAGCAGTCTGGGACTAGGACAAGAGACCCAGTACTTC. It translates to CASSLGLGQETQYF.

CDR3 bases: TGTGCCAGCAGTTACATTTCTAGCGGGAGCTGGGTCCACGAGCAGTACTTC. Its translation: CASSYISSGSWVHEQYF. The chain uses TRBV6-2 or TRBV6-3 and TRBJ2-7; 10 bases map to TRBD2. V shed 2 bases and J 5 bases; nucleotides not matched to a gene: 12. Germline CDR1 is MNHEY and CDR2 is SVGEGT. The CDR3 spans 17 residues.

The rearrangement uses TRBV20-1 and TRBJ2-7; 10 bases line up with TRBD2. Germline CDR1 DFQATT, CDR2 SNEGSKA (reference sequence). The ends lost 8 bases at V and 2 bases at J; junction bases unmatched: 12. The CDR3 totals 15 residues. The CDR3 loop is CSSYPGTSATYEQYF. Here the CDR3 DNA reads TGCAGTTCATACCCCGGGACTAGCGCCACCTACGAGCAGTACTTC.

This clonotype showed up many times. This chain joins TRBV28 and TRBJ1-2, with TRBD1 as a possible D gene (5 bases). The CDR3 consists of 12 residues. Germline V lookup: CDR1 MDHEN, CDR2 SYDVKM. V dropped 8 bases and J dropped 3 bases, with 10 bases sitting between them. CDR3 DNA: TGTGCCAGCGTCGGGACGGACTATGGCTACACCTTC. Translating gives CASVGTDYGYTF.

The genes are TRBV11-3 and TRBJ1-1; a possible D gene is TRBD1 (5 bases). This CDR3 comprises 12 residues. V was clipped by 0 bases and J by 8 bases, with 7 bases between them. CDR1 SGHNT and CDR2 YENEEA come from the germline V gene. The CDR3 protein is CASSLDRTEAFF. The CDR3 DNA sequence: TGTGCCAGCAGCTTAGACCGGACAGAAGCTTTCTTT.

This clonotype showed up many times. In DNA, the CDR3 is TGCGCCAGCAGCTTGGGGACAGGGAAAGGACTCTATGGCTACACCTTC. Protein sequence: CASSLGTGKGLYGYTF. The V gene is TRBV5-1, the J gene TRBJ1-2; 8 nucleotides agree with TRBD1. The ends lost 0 bases at V and 4 bases at J; junction bases unmatched: 8. The CDR3 covers 16 residues. CDR1 and CDR2 from the germline V gene are SGHRS and YFSETQ.

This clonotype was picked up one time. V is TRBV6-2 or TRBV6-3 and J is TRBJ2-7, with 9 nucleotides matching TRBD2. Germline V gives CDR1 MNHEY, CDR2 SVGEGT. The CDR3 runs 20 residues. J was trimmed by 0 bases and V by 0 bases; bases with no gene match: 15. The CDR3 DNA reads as TGTGCCAGCAGTTACTCATGGGTGGGTAGCGGGAGCACACTCTCCTACGAGCAGTACTTC. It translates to CASSYSWVGSGSTLSYEQYF.

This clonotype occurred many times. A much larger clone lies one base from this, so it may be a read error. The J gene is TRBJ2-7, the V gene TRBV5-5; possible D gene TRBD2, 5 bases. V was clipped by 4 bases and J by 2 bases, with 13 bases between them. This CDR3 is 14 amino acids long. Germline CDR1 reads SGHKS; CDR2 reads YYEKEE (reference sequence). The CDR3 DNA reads TGTGCCAGCAGCCGGACTCCCGCCACCTACGAGCAGTACTTC. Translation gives CASSRTPATYEQYF.

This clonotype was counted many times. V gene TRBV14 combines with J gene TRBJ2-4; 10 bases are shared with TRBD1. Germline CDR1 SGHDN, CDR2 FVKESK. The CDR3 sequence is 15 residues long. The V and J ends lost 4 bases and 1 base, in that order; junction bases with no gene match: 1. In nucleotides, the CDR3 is TGTGCCAGCAGCCCGGGACAGGGGGCCAAAAACATTCAGTACTTC. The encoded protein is CASSPGQGAKNIQYF.

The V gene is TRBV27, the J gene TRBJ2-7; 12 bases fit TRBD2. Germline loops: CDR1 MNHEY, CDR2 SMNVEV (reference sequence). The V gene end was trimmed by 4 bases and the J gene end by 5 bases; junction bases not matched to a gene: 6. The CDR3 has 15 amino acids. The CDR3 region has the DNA TGTGCCAGCAGTTCGACTAGCGGGAGACGCGACGAGCAGTACTTC. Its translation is CASSSTSGRRDEQYF.

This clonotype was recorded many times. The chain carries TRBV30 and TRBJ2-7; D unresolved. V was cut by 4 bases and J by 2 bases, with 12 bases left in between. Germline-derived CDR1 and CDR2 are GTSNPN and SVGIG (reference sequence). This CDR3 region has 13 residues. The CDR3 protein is CAWKEDVTYEQYF. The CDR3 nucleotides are TGTGCCTGGAAAGAGGACGTCACCTACGAGCAGTACTTC.

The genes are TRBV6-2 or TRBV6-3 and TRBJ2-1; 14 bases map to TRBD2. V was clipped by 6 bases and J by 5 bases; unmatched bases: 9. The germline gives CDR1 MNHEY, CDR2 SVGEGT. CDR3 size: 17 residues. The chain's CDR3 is CASRRGLAGVGNNEQFF. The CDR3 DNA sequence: TGTGCCAGCAGGAGGGGACTAGCGGGAGTCGGCAACAATGAGCAGTTCTTC.

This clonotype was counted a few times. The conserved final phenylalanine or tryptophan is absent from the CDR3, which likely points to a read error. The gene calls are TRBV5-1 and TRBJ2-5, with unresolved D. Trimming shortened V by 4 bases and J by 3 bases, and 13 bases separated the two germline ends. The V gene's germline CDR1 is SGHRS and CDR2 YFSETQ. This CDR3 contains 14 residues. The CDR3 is CASSPRPGKETQYL. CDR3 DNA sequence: TGCGCCAGCAGCCCACGCCCCGGTAAAGAGACCCAGTACCTC.

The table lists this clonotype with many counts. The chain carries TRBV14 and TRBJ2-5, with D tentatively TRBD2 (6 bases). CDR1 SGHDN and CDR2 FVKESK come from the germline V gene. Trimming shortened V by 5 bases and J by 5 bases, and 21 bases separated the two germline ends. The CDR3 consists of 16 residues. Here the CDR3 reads CASSTLGGLRSETQYF. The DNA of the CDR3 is TGTGCCAGCAGCACCCTGGGGGGACTGCGGTCGGAGACCCAGTACTTC.

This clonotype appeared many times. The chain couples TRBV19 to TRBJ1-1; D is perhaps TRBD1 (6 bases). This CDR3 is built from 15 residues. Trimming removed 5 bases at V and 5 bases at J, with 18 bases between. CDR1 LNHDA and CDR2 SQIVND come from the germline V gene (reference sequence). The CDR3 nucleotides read TGTGCCAGTAGTCCCACAGGGATGCTGTGGACTGAAGCTTTCTTT. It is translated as CASSPTGMLWTEAFF.